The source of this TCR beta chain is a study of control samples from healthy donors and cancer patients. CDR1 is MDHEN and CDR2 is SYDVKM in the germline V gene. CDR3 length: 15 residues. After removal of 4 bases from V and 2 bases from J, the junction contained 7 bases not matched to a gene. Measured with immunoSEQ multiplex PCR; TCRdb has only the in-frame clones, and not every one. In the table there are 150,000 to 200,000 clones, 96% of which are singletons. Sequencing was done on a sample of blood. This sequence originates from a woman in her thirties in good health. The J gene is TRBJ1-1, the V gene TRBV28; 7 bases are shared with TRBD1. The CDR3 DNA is TGTGCCAGCAGTTCCTACGACAGGGTCAACACTGAAGCTTTCTTT. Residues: CASSSYDRVNTEAFF.